The subject of this entry is one T cell receptor (beta chain). This clonotype was seen ten or more times. Its antigen is unknown. The sample holds no much larger clone one base away, and base qualities are not on file. TCR beta CDR3 regions were amplified from RNA transcripts. The TCR CDR3 was subjected to a first round of RT-PCR using the HTBI primer set and the Qiagen OneStep RT-PCR kit. The libraries were constructed in a second round of multiplex PCR and then size-selected and purified. Sequencing of the libraries was done on an Illumina HiSeq2000 using paired-end 100 bp reads. As for the original processing: SOAPnuke was used to process the raw data, throwing out any read that contained adapters or uncalled bases, had a mean Phred below 15, or lacked an exact constant-primer or identifier match. COPE v1.2.5 was used to merge the high-quality paired reads, and each unique nucleotide sequence was defined as a clonotype. MiTCR v1.1 was used to align the clonotypes against IMGT TRBV, TRBD and TRBJ reference segments. The analysis included only V-J combinations with a frequency above 0.0001, which together covered over 98% of the repertoires. The TCS score was defined as F50 (clonal expansion) divided by E x V (chaos), with BLOSUM62-based TCRdist calculated between CDR3 peptides within each V-J. Welch's t-statistics and random forest reduced around 510 V-J features to some 14, which were used in a naive Bayes classifier (R e1071). The raw public data were reprocessed by TCRdb itself: fastp quality trimming at Q25, MiXCR clonotype calling, in-frame beta chains only. Entries are consolidated by CDR3 protein sequence, retaining the most common genes and DNA. These V and J calls are TCRdb output, not the study's own analysis. The sample yields a few hundred thousand distinct CDR3 sequences; around 15% were counted once. The top ten hold roughly 21% of the sample.

This entry is derived from a study of T cells in Graves' hyperthyroidism and ophthalmopathy (dated by TCRdb to between 2019 and 2020). Study-level background: Peripheral blood samples were taken at initial diagnosis, before any treatment was given. In more than 5 Graves' hyperthyroidism patients, the study also compared T-cell repertoires from thyroid tissue with T-cell repertoires from blood. Following sampling, methimazole starting at 30 mg daily was given to hyperthyroidism patients, and high-dose intravenous methylprednisolone was given to ophthalmopathy patients. The paper reports TCR Vbeta CDR3 sequencing of approximately 140 peripheral blood samples: some 44 ophthalmopathy, fewer than 80 hyperthyroidism and approximately 17 progressor patients. To identify distinguishing TCR V-J signatures, a discovery cohort of around 100 patients was used, comprising some 45 with Graves' ophthalmopathy and around 60 with stable Graves' hyperthyroidism. The 90 to 100 discovery patients were randomly split 7:3 into training and test sets. Prospective prediction of ophthalmopathy was tested in an independent validation cohort of 18 to 20 hyperthyroidism patients and roughly 16 patients who later progressed to ophthalmopathy. The study at large found these results: Blood samples also contained most of the expanded thyroid clonotypes (frequency above 0.001), which suggests that blood repertoires may reflect thyroid immune responses. A model built on a 13 V-J signature distinguished ophthalmopathy from stable hyperthyroidism, reaching about 88% sensitivity and about 81% specificity in cross-validation and 80%/75% in testing. Sample size was not statistically predetermined, and investigators were not blinded to group allocation. During validation, the model predicted progression to ophthalmopathy a median of roughly six months ahead of onset, with approximately 71% sensitivity and 72% to 80% specificity.

In the ophthalmopathy patients, disease was moderately to severely active, with a Clinical Activity Score of 3 or more, a NOSPECS grade of 4 or more, and a duration of less than 3 months. Any patient with an uncontrolled infection, another autoimmune disease, pregnancy or lactation was excluded. Clinical symptoms, serum thyroxine and TRAb, thyroid ultrasound, and orbital computed tomography formed the basis for the diagnoses. PBMCs were isolated from about 10 ml of fresh peripheral blood by Ficoll-Paque density gradient centrifugation. Total RNA was extracted using Trizol reagent, and RNA quality was assessed on an Agilent 2100 Bioanalyzer. This receptor was taken from a woman younger than 45 with Graves' ophthalmopathy. The specimen sequenced was blood.

The DNA sequence is as follows: TGTGCCAGCAGCCAAGATTTGGGGGCCGAGACCCAGTACTTC. The translation is CASSQDLGAETQYF. The rearranged chain carries TRBV3-1 and TRBJ2-5, with TRBD1 tentatively as D gene (6 bases match). From the cysteine up to the phenylalanine, the CDR3 has a length of 14 residues. Left in the record is the CDR3 DNA by itself, 42 bases read in frame from the first base. CDR1 and CDR2, per the germline V gene (reference sequence), are LGHDT and YNNKEL. V is pared back by 0 bases and J by 5 bases, with 10 bases lying between the germline termini.